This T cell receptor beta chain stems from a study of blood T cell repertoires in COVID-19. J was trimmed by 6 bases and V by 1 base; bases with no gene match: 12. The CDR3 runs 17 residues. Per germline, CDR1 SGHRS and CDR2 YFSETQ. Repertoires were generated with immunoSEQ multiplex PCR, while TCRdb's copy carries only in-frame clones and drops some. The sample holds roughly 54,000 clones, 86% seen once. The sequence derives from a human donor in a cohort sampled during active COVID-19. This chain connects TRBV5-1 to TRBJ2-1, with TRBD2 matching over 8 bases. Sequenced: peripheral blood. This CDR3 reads CASSLTSSGLVGNEQFF. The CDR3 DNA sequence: TGCGCCAGCAGCTTGACTTCCTCGGGACTAGTCGGCAATGAGCAGTTCTTC.